The clone carrying this TCR beta chain was seen a few times. The germline V and J ends were trimmed by 2 bases and 4 bases, with 11 bases remaining between them. This CDR3 spans 14 amino acids. In germline, CDR1 is SGHDN, CDR2 FVKESK. Clones were read by immunoSEQ multiplex PCR, and TCRdb kept only the in-frame ones, dropping some. The table lists under 200,000 clones, roughly 84% of them singletons. This entry comes from a study of blood T cell repertoires in COVID-19. Study-wide background: Nucleic acid was either cDNA or gDNA, and it came from T cells, B-cell-depleted T cells, or PBMCs.

The TCR originated in a woman older than 75 with acute or convalescent COVID-19. The chain recombines TRBV14 with TRBJ1-2; perhaps TRBD1 as D (6 bases). Sequenced input: peripheral blood. The CDR3: CASSQSDSGYGYTF. The CDR3 DNA is TGTGCCAGCAGCCAATCGGACAGCGGCTATGGCTACACCTTC.